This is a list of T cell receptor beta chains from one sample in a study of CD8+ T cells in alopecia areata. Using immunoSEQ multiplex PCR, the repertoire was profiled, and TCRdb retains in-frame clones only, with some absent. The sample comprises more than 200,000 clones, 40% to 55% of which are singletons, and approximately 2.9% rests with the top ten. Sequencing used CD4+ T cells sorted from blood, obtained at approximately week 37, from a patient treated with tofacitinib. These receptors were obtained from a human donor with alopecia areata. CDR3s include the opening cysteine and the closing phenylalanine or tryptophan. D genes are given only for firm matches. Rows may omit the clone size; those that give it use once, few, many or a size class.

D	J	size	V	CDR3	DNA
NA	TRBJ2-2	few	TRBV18	CASSPTRNTGELFF	TGTGCCAGCTCACCCACCAGGAACACCGGGGAGCTGTTTTTT
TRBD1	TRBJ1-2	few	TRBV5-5	CASSLATGINYGYTF	TGTGCCAGCAGCTTGGCGACAGGGATTAACTATGGCTACACCTTC
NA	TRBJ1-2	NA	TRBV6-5	CASSFGQNYGYTF	TGTGCCAGCAGCTTCGGACAGAACTATGGCTACACCTTC
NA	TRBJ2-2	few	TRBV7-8	CASSLFSLGSVLFF	TGTGCCAGCAGCTTATTCAGCCTGGGGAGTGTGCTGTTTTTT
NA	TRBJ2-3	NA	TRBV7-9	CASSQGAPPWAQYF	TGTGCCAGCAGCCAAGGCGCGCCGCCCTGGGCGCAGTATTTT
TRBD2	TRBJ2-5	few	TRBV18	CASSPASGSLETQYF	TGTGCCAGCTCGCCAGCCAGCGGGAGTTTAGAGACCCAGTACTTC
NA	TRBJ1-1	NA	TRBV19	CASSIRGRSGTEAFF	TGTGCCAGTAGTATACGAGGGAGGAGTGGCACTGAAGCTTTCTTT
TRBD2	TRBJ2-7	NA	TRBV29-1	CSVVWLAGGYEQYF	TGCAGCGTTGTCTGGCTAGCGGGGGGCTACGAGCAGTACTTC
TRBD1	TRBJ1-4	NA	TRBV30	CAWTPEDRFNEKLFF	TGTGCCTGGACCCCCGAGGACAGGTTTAATGAAAAACTGTTTTTT
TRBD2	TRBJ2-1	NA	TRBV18	CASSPGLAGGYNEQFF	TGTGCCAGCTCACCGGGACTAGCGGGAGGGTACAATGAGCAGTTCTTC
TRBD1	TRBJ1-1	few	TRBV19	CASSTLGQSLRQAFF	TGTGCCAGTAGTACCCTGGGACAGTCTTTACGACAAGCTTTCTTT
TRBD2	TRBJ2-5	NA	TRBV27	CASSYGLAGVGETQYF	TGTGCCAGCAGTTACGGACTAGCGGGAGTAGGAGAGACCCAGTACTTC
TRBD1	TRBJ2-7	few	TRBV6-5	CASSYNRGHEQYF	TGTGCCAGCAGTTACAACAGGGGCCACGAGCAGTACTTC
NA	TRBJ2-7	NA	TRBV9	CASSLTGTSYEQYF	TGTGCCAGCAGCCTCACAGGCACCTCCTACGAGCAGTACTTC
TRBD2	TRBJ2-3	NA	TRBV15	CATSMSGSKSDTQYF	TGTGCCACCAGCATGAGCGGGAGTAAGTCCGATACGCAGTATTTT